This T cell receptor beta chain stems from a study of cytomegalovirus exposure and HLA in healthy donors. Across the study: Of around 400 genotyped donors, roughly 76% grouped in the Caucasian-associated ancestry cluster. Study outcomes and limitations: Most TCR sequences were uncommon, yet certain public TCRs appeared in many donors. The study listed approximately 160 cytomegalovirus-associated TCR beta chains. Sequencing likely generated an artifact that appeared as a cluster of highly shared sequence variants.

Amplification used 60 Vbeta primers and 13 Jbeta primers. Clones were read by immunoSEQ multiplex PCR, and TCRdb kept only the in-frame ones, dropping some. The table includes around 110,000 clones, 80% to 85% detected once. On this clone: Its antigen is as yet unknown.

The germline gives CDR1 MNHEY, CDR2 SMNVEV (reference sequence). This CDR3 has 14 amino acids. Trimming pared 7 bases from V and 0 bases from J, leaving 12 bases between. The TCR was taken from a man aged 30 to 45 in good health and CMV-seronegative. What was sequenced was PBMCs. The rearrangement joins TRBV27 to TRBJ2-5, with a tentative D call TRBD2 (6 bases). This CDR3 reads CASMESGYQETQYF. The CDR3 bases are TGTGCCAGCATGGAAAGCGGGTACCAAGAGACCCAGTACTTC.